This TCR beta chain was sequenced for a study of shared clonotypes between healthy human individuals. The V gene end was trimmed by 3 bases and the J gene end by 3 bases; junction bases not matched to a gene: 4. Germline assignment: CDR1 SEHNR and CDR2 FQNEAQ (reference sequence). The CDR3 has 14 residues. Assay: immunoSEQ multiplex PCR; the TCRdb copy retains only in-frame clones and omits some. The data show under 1 million clones, 96% seen once. Terminally differentiated effector memory CD45RA+ cells were left out of the naive CD8 fraction, which was CD45RO-negative and positively selected for CCR7.

The specimen sequenced was naive CD8+ T cells sorted from blood. This chain joins TRBV7-9 and TRBJ2-7; TRBD1 matches 8 bases. This receptor was obtained from a man aged 25 to 40 in good health. The CDR3 DNA sequence: TGTGCCAGCAGCTTCCGGGACAGGAGCTACGAGCAGTACTTC. Translated, it gives CASSFRDRSYEQYF.